Listed here are 7 T cell receptor beta chains from one sample, sequenced in a study of regulatory T cells in long-lasting Graves disease. Arm-PCR with iRepertoire HTBI primers amplified the CDR3 regions for these TCR beta libraries. TCRdb independently ran MiXCR on the multiplex PCR reads; one entry per CDR3 protein. The sample carries some 500,000 distinct CDR3 sequences, roughly 16% recorded once. Time point specified: newly diagnosed GD, antithyroid drugs for less than 3 months. Construction of the TCR library relied on RNA isolated from PBMCs. Separately, the same data were catalogued under a study of T cells in Graves' hyperthyroidism and ophthalmopathy.

Sequences were derived from peripheral blood mononuclear cells (PBMCs), sampled at new diagnosis, from a patient treated with antithyroid drugs. All receptors come from a woman aged 35-65 years with Graves disease.

This clonotype came up many times. This chain uses TRBV20-1 with TRBJ2-1; 8 bases align to TRBD1. Trimming took 0 bases from V and 3 from J; bases not matched to a gene: 10. CDR1 DFQATT and CDR2 SNEGSKA come from the germline V gene (reference sequence). There are 17 residues in the CDR3. This CDR3 is CSARDFIGQGVYNEQFF. In DNA, the CDR3 is TGCAGTGCTAGAGACTTTATTGGACAGGGAGTCTACAATGAGCAGTTCTTC.

This clonotype was detected ten times or more. V and J are TRBV6-2 or TRBV6-3 and TRBJ1-1, with D possibly being TRBD1 (5 bases). Trimming shortened V by 6 bases and J by 2 bases, and 22 bases separated the two germline ends. This CDR3 is 17 amino acids long. Looked up from germline, CDR1 is MNHEY and CDR2 is SVGEGT. CDR3 nucleotide sequence: TGTGCCAGCAGCTCCAGGCACCGGGGTGGGGGTAACACTGAAGCTTTCTTT. Translated, it gives CASSSRHRGGGNTEAFF.

On this clonotype itself: A much larger clone differs by one base, so this may be a read error. The J gene is TRBJ2-7, the V gene TRBV27, with 8 bases that match TRBD2. V shed 2 bases, J shed 7 bases, and the junction held 7 bases outside the gene matches. The length of the CDR3 is 14 residues. Germline CDR1 is MNHEY and CDR2 is SMNVEV (reference sequence). The CDR3 region has the DNA TGTGCCAGCAGTTTAAGCGGGGGACACAATGAGCAGTACTTC. It translates to CASSLSGGHNEQYF.

The chain combines TRBV20-1 with TRBJ2-1; 9 bases map to TRBD2. The length of the CDR3 is 14 residues. CDR1 DFQATT and CDR2 SNEGSKA come from the germline V gene (reference sequence). V lost 6 bases and J lost 7; bases outside the gene matches: 10. The CDR3 DNA sequence: TGCAGTGCGAAGGCGGGGGGGCCGAAGAATGAGCAGTTCTTC. Its protein product is CSAKAGGPKNEQFF.

As for this clonotype: A read error may explain this, as a much larger clone is one base away. This rearrangement joins TRBV7-8 to TRBJ2-7; 7 nucleotides match TRBD1. Per the germline V gene, CDR1 is SGHVS and CDR2 is FQNEAQ. The trim removed 1 base at V and 5 bases at J, leaving 2 bases unmatched. The CDR3 spans 13 residues. This chain's CDR3 is CASSLEGAHEQYF. The CDR3 DNA sequence: TGTGCCAGCAGCTTAGAGGGGGCCCACGAGCAGTACTTC.

This clonotype was seen repeatedly, ten times or more. The chain carries TRBV27 and TRBJ1-1; D unclear. V was cut by 4 bases and J by 4 bases, with 7 bases left in between. In germline, CDR1 is MNHEY, CDR2 SMNVEV (reference sequence). The CDR3 has 12 amino acids. CDR3 in amino acids: CASSSVGTEAFF. CDR3 sequence (DNA): TGTGCCAGCAGTTCCGTGGGCACTGAAGCTTTCTTT.

The CDR3 nucleotides are TGTGCCAGCAGTCCCTCTAACGGTGCCGCCTACGAGCAGTACTTC. Protein: CASSPSNGAAYEQYF. The chain combines TRBV27 with TRBJ2-7; D is ambiguous. The CDR3 totals 15 residues. Trimming took off 5 bases at V and 2 bases at J, with 16 bases between the two ends. Germline CDR1 and CDR2: MNHEY and SMNVEV (reference sequence).